A single sample gave rise to the 18 T cell receptor beta chains below, sequenced in a study of molecular identifiers for immune sequencing clone quantification. MiXCR, run by TCRdb on the PCR reads, gives a single entry per CDR3 protein. The data contain approximately 550,000 distinct CDR3 sequences, 25% of them singletons. The sample comprised naive CD8+ T cells from blood, with Jurkat cell RNA spiked in. The subset was: FACS-sorted CD8+CD4-CCR7+CD45RA+ naive T cells. The receptors derive from a human donor in good health. Some libraries in this study had Jurkat cell RNA spiked in.

This clonotype occurred a few times. This chain joins TRBV11-2 and TRBJ2-1; weak D call: TRBD1 (5 bases). CDR3 length: 13 residues. Germline assignment: CDR1 SGHAT and CDR2 FQNNGV. Trimming removed 6 bases from V and 4 bases from J, with 10 bases in between. The CDR3 reads CASRSTVYNEQFF. The CDR3 DNA follows: TGTGCCAGCAGGTCGACAGTTTACAATGAGCAGTTCTTC.

The chain carries TRBV29-1 and TRBJ2-7; D might be TRBD1 (5 bases). V was clipped by 1 base and J by 6 bases, with 16 bases between them. The CDR3 contains 14 residues. Germline CDR1 is SQVTM and CDR2 is ANQGSEA. The CDR3 loop reads CSVEVRAGFGEQYF. The CDR3 bases are TGCAGCGTTGAAGTTCGGGCAGGGTTCGGCGAGCAGTACTTC.

Regarding this clonotype: One base away lies a much larger clone, so this may be a sequencing read error. The chain employs TRBV29-1 and TRBJ2-7; tentative D call: TRBD2 (6 bases). Germline CDR1 is SQVTM and CDR2 is ANQGSEA. CDR3 length equals 13 residues. The CDR3 sequence is CSVSPGLSCEQYF. CDR3 DNA: TGCAGCGTGTCACCGGGACTCTCCTGCGAGCAGTACTTC.

In its sample, this clonotype was seen many times. The chain couples TRBV15 to TRBJ2-7; 8 positions agree with TRBD1. There are 14 residues in the CDR3. The germline V gene encodes CDR1 LNHNV and CDR2 YYDKDF (reference sequence). V was clipped by 3 bases and J by 3 bases; unmatched bases: 4. CDR3 loop: CATSSRTGYYEQYF. CDR3 in DNA: TGTGCCACCAGCAGCAGGACAGGGTACTACGAGCAGTACTTC.

The chain recombines TRBV7-9 with TRBJ2-5, with TRBD1 matching over 10 bases. The CDR3 loop spans 16 amino acids. The ends lost 3 bases at V and 5 bases at J; junction bases unmatched: 9. Germline lookup yields CDR1 SEHNR and CDR2 FQNEAQ (reference sequence). DNA for the CDR3: TGTGCCAGCAGCTTTTCAGGGACAGGGGTTTTCGAGACCCAGTACTTC. Protein sequence: CASSFSGTGVFETQYF.

At least ten counts were recorded for this clonotype. The chain links TRBV2 to TRBJ2-7, with D maybe TRBD2 (6 bases). Germline V lookup: CDR1 SNHLY, CDR2 FYNNEI. The CDR3 extends over 12 amino acids. Trimming took 8 bases from V and 3 from J, leaving 11 bases between them. CDR3 DNA: TGTGCCAGCGAGGGACTGCTCTACGAGCAGTACTTC. This translates into CASEGLLYEQYF.

The table lists this clonotype with a few counts. The chain couples TRBV3-1 to TRBJ2-6, with D possibly called TRBD1 or TRBD2 (5 bases each). The CDR3 loop spans 19 amino acids. The germline gives CDR1 LGHDT, CDR2 YNNKEL (reference sequence). The V end lost 3 bases, the J end lost 5 bases, and 23 bases lay between the germline ends. The CDR3 sequence: CASSQGDLSLTGRANVLTF. The CDR3 nucleotides read TGTGCCAGCAGCCAGGGGGATCTTTCCTTGACCGGCCGGGCCAACGTCCTGACTTTC.

V usage is TRBV12-3 or TRBV12-4 and J usage is TRBJ1-2; D gene ambiguous. The CDR3 spans 13 residues. Trimming stripped 0 bases from V and 6 bases from J, with 8 bases between. CDR3 loop: CASSLARLNGYTF. CDR3 DNA: TGTGCCAGCAGTTTAGCCAGACTGAATGGCTACACCTTC.

Ten or more counts support this clonotype. The gene calls are TRBV7-8 and TRBJ1-1; 9 bases are shared with TRBD1. The germline CDR1 and CDR2 sequences are SGHVS and FQNEAQ. Trimming took 5 bases from V and 4 from J; bases not matched to a gene: 5. The CDR3 is made up of 14 amino acids. The CDR3 coding sequence is TGTGCCAGCAGCACGGGACAGGGTGGCACTGAAGCTTTCTTT. Encoded protein: CASSTGQGGTEAFF.

This clonotype was seen a handful of times. The rearrangement links TRBV6-4 to TRBJ2-2, with 7 positions matching TRBD1. This CDR3 comprises 16 residues. The germline V gene has CDR1 MRHNA and CDR2 SNTAGT. Germline trimming cut 8 bases from V and 5 bases from J; bases unmatched to any gene: 14. In DNA, the CDR3 is TGTGCCAGCCCTTTTTGGCCGGGACAGTCAACCGGGGAGCTGTTTTTT. Encoded protein: CASPFWPGQSTGELFF.

The chain employs TRBV7-2 and TRBJ1-5; D gene ambiguous. Trimming took off 6 bases at V and 0 bases at J, with 6 bases between the two ends. Per the germline V gene, CDR1 is SGHTA and CDR2 is FQGNSA. This CDR3 has 13 amino acids. CDR3: CASSTNSNQPQHF. The CDR3 coding sequence is TGTGCCAGCAGTACTAATAGCAATCAGCCCCAGCATTTT.

About this clonotype itself: One base away lies a much larger clone, so this may be a sequencing read error. The chain couples TRBV20-1 to TRBJ2-3; 7 bases are shared with TRBD2. Trimming took 5 bases from V and 6 from J; bases not matched to a gene: 14. The CDR3 spans 15 residues. Germline V gene lookup returns CDR1 DFQATT and CDR2 SNEGSKA (reference sequence). CDR3 bases: TGCAGTGCTCCCGATGGACTAGTGGGATCGGATACGCAGTATTTT. Amino acid sequence: CSAPDGLVGSDTQYF.

V usage is TRBV12-3 or TRBV12-4 and J usage is TRBJ2-5, with D maybe TRBD2 (6 bases). The CDR3 loop spans 16 amino acids. Trimming cost V 5 bases and J 5 bases, with 21 bases left between them. CDR3 DNA: TGTGCCAGCAGTCCACCGAGTGGAGGGAGGAAGGAGACCCAGTACTTC. Translation gives CASSPPSGGRKETQYF.

This clonotype was observed a few times. The chain links TRBV4-3 to TRBJ1-1; 8 bases match TRBD1. The CDR3 loop spans 15 amino acids. V lost 3 bases and J lost 1; bases outside the gene matches: 4. Germline V CDR1 and CDR2: LGHNA, YSLEER. DNA for the CDR3: TGCGCCAGCAGCCAGGGGACAGGACCGAACACTGAAGCTTTCTTT. Amino acid sequence: CASSQGTGPNTEAFF.

The genes are TRBV10-3 and TRBJ2-1, with no clear D. The CDR3 is 14 amino acids. V lost 3 bases, J lost 0 bases, and 6 bases lay in between. CDR1 is ENHRY, CDR2 SYGVKD, per germline. In nucleotides, the CDR3 is TGTGCCATCAGTGACGTAAGCTCCTACAATGAGCAGTTCTTC. It encodes CAISDVSSYNEQFF.

This clonotype was picked up a small number of times. The chain carries TRBV27 and TRBJ1-4, with D unclear. The CDR3 consists of 10 residues. V lost 6 bases and J 8 bases, leaving 4 bases between the germline ends. CDR1 is MNHEY, CDR2 SMNVEV, per germline (reference sequence). In DNA form, the CDR3 reads TGTGCCAGCAGGAGGGAAAAACTGTTTTTT. Translating gives CASRREKLFF.

As to this clonotype: The junction departs from germline at one end; a sequencing error may be responsible. The chain links TRBV11-2 to TRBJ2-5; D call uncertain. This CDR3 is 13 amino acids long. The germline gives CDR1 SGHAT, CDR2 FQNNGV. The DNA of the CDR3 is TGTGCCAGCAGCTTAATCCCTGTCGAGACCCAGTGCTTC. This codes for CASSLIPVETQCF.

The rearrangement joins TRBV4-1 to TRBJ1-5, with a tentative D call TRBD1 (6 bases). The CDR3 length is 17 residues. Germline V lookup: CDR1 MGHRA, CDR2 YSYEKL. V was pared by 0 bases and J by 2 bases, with 14 bases between. CDR3 loop: CASSQEGGGQGNQPQHF. CDR3 sequence (DNA): TGCGCCAGCAGCCAAGAAGGGGGGGGGCAGGGCAATCAGCCCCAGCATTTT.